The 9 T cell receptor beta chains presented below share a single source sample, sequenced in a study of blood T cell repertoires in COVID-19. TCRdb's copy holds only in-frame clones and misses some; the assay was immunoSEQ multiplex PCR. The sample yields fewer than 200,000 clones, under 85% seen once. Specimen: PBMCs or T cells enriched from blood (not recorded which). These receptors all stem from a man aged 45-65 years who had recovered from COVID-19.

V is TRBV29-1 and J is TRBJ1-5, with D tentatively TRBD1 (6 bases). With 4 bases removed from V and 2 bases from J, the gap between germline ends came to 9 bases. In germline, CDR1 is SQVTM, CDR2 ANQGSEA. The CDR3 consists of 13 residues. The CDR3 loop reads CSVVQGRNQPQHF. The CDR3, as DNA: TGCAGCGTTGTACAGGGACGCAATCAGCCCCAGCATTTT.

This clone was detected a few times. This chain links TRBV10-1 with TRBJ2-7; D not certain. Germline values: CDR1 WNHNN, CDR2 SYGVQD (reference sequence). This CDR3 is built from 13 residues. The ends were cut back, 11 bases at V and 3 bases at J, with 17 bases in the middle. CDR3 coding DNA: TGCGCCCCCAGACAAAGGCGAATCTACGAGCAGTACTTC. It yields the protein CAPRQRRIYEQYF.

This clone was detected once. This rearrangement joins TRBV6-5 to TRBJ1-1, with 9 bases identical to TRBD1. In germline, CDR1 is MNHEY, CDR2 SVGAGI. The CDR3 is made up of 15 amino acids. Trimming took 5 bases from V and 4 from J; bases not matched to a gene: 8. In DNA form, the CDR3 reads TGTGCCAGCAGTAAGCCGGGACAGGGTTCCACTGAAGCTTTCTTT. This codes for CASSKPGQGSTEAFF.

The CDR3 sequence: CASSLRGPLDEQFF. In DNA, the CDR3 is TGCGCCAGCAGCTTGAGGGGGCCTTTGGATGAGCAGTTCTTC. The chain uses TRBV5-1 and TRBJ2-1; TRBD1 agrees at 7 bases. The germline V gene encodes CDR1 SGHRS and CDR2 YFSETQ. The CDR3 is 14 amino acids. The V gene end was trimmed by 1 base and the J gene end by 8 bases; junction bases not matched to a gene: 6.

This clone was counted once. The chain carries TRBV9 and TRBJ2-3; D gene uncertain. V lost 1 base and J 6 bases, leaving 9 bases between the germline ends. The CDR3 is 13 amino acids. Per the germline V gene, CDR1 is SGDLS and CDR2 is YYNGEE. As DNA, the CDR3 is TGTGCCAGCAGCGTACGAATGGAGGATACGCAGTATTTT. This codes for CASSVRMEDTQYF.

CDR3 bases: TGTGCTAGTGGTTTGGGGGGACAGGGTCATGAGCAGTTCTTC. Residues: CASGLGGQGHEQFF. The chain links TRBV12-5 to TRBJ2-1; 9 nucleotides align to TRBD1. The V segment lost 1 base and the J segment 8 bases; nucleotides outside the gene matches: 3. There are 14 residues in the CDR3. Per the germline V gene, CDR1 is LGHNT and CDR2 is FRNRAP. The full variable domain, in which reference TRBV12-5 and TRBJ2-1 provide the parts outside the CDR3, is DARVTQTPRHKVTEMGQEVTMRCQPILGHNTVFWYRQTMMQGLELLAYFRNRAPLDDSGMPKDRFSAEMPDATLATLKIQPSEPRDSAVYFCASGLGGQGHEQFFGPGTRLTVL.

As DNA, the CDR3 is TGTGCCAGCAGCGGACTAGCGGGGCCAGGGGAGCTGTTTTTT. It yields the protein CASSGLAGPGELFF. V and J are TRBV7-9 and TRBJ2-2; 12 positions agree with TRBD2. V shed 5 bases, J shed 8 bases, and the junction held 3 bases outside the gene matches. The V gene's germline CDR1 is SEHNR and CDR2 FQNEAQ (reference sequence). CDR3 size: 14 residues.

For the CDR3, the DNA is TGTGCCAGCAGTGAATCAGGGGGCGTCACTGAAGCTTTCTTT. As protein: CASSESGGVTEAFF. The J gene is TRBJ1-1, the V gene TRBV2, with 8 positions matching TRBD1. Looked up from germline, CDR1 is SNHLY and CDR2 is FYNNEI. The CDR3 consists of 14 residues. V lost 2 bases, J lost 4 bases, and 3 bases stayed unmatched.

This rearrangement joins TRBV15 to TRBJ1-1, with D uncertain. CDR1 is LNHNV and CDR2 is YYDKDF in the germline V gene (reference sequence). This CDR3 is built from 13 residues. The V end was cut by 1 base, the J end by 11 bases, with 14 bases between. The CDR3 here is CATSRALRTGAFF. CDR3 DNA: TGTGCCACCAGCAGAGCTCTCCGGACTGGGGCTTTCTTT.